Each of the 17 T cell receptor beta chains below was sequenced from the same sample in a study of blood T cells in healthy people across ages. Then a second PCR, running roughly 7 to 11 cycles, was carried out with a sample-barcoded 5' primer and a J-beta primer mix. TCRdb called the 5' RACE reads again in MiXCR, with one record for every CDR3 protein. The data contain hundreds of thousands of distinct CDR3 sequences, roughly 50% of them singletons. Input material: blood. The receptors derive from an older woman in good health.

The sample holds many counts of this clonotype. The gene calls are TRBV27 and TRBJ2-5, with TRBD2 matching over 9 bases. CDR1 is MNHEY, CDR2 SMNVEV, per germline (reference sequence). V gave up 5 bases and J gave up 11 bases; unmatched junction bases: 18. The CDR3 extends over 16 amino acids. The CDR3 protein is CASSTEGRGGDNEQYF. DNA for the CDR3: TGTGCCAGCAGTACCGAGGGGCGGGGGGGAGACAATGAGCAGTACTTC.

This chain links TRBV7-3 with TRBJ2-7; D is undetermined. The germline V gene has CDR1 SGHTA and CDR2 FQGTGA. This CDR3 spans 13 amino acids. Between the trimmed V and J ends, which lost 5 bases and 6 bases, there was a span of 14 bases. The CDR3, as DNA: TGTGCCAGCAGCGCCGACTGGTCCGGCGAGCAGTACTTC. It translates to CASSADWSGEQYF.

The chain carries TRBV14 and TRBJ2-3, with D perhaps TRBD1 or TRBD2 (5 bases each). CDR3 length: 16 residues. Germline V gene lookup returns CDR1 SGHDN and CDR2 FVKESK. V shed 1 base and J shed 6 bases, with 17 bases lying between them. The CDR3 DNA reads as TGTGCCAGCAGCCAAGCCGGGACCACCACATTTGATACGCAGTATTTT. Residues: CASSQAGTTTFDTQYF.

This clonotype was counted between two and nine times. The rearrangement uses TRBV5-1 and TRBJ2-5; possibly TRBD1 for D (5 bases). Germline V lookup: CDR1 SGHRS, CDR2 YFSETQ. The V end lost 0 bases, the J end lost 3 bases, and 15 bases lay between the germline ends. The CDR3 is 16 residues long. Here the CDR3 reads CASSLGTTLDKETQYF. The CDR3 nucleotides are TGCGCCAGCAGCTTGGGGACAACTCTCGACAAAGAGACCCAGTACTTC.

The V call is TRBV9, the J call TRBJ2-7, with D uncertain. Deletions cut 4 bases from V and 7 bases from J, with 15 bases between. The length of the CDR3 is 13 residues. Germline values: CDR1 SGDLS, CDR2 YYNGEE. The CDR3 is CASSPRGEYEQYF. The CDR3 DNA is TGTGCCAGCAGCCCCAGAGGAGAATATGAGCAGTACTTC.

Of note for this clonotype: The junction departs from germline at one end; a sequencing error may be responsible. This chain connects TRBV11-3 to TRBJ2-7; D perhaps matches TRBD2 (5 bases). CDR1 SGHNT and CDR2 YENEEA come from the germline V gene. The CDR3 covers 14 residues. The CDR3 is CASSPGVVSYGQYF. CDR3 in DNA: TGTGCCAGCAGCCCCGGGGTAGTATCCTACGGGCAGTACTTC.

The chain couples TRBV6-2 or TRBV6-3 to TRBJ2-7; tentative D call: TRBD1 (6 bases). The CDR3 runs to 17 residues. Trimming removed 3 bases from V and 2 bases from J, with 20 bases in between. Per germline, CDR1 MNHEY and CDR2 SVGEGT. This chain's CDR3 is CASSYGPLRDTTYEQYF. The DNA for the CDR3 is TGTGCCAGCAGTTATGGCCCGCTCCGGGACACAACCTACGAGCAGTACTTC.

There are many counts of this clonotype. This chain connects TRBV29-1 to TRBJ1-2; TRBD1 matches at 7 bases. The CDR3 is 13 residues long. Unmatched junction bases numbered 6, after V lost 6 bases and J lost 2 bases. Germline CDR1 reads SQVTM; CDR2 reads ANQGSEA. The CDR3 loop reads CSVIGTENYGYTF. CDR3 DNA sequence: TGCAGCGTCATTGGGACAGAAAACTATGGCTACACCTTC.

The V call is TRBV5-5, the J call TRBJ2-4; unclear D gene. The V end lost 0 bases, the J end lost 3 bases, and 10 bases lay between the germline ends. The CDR3 spans 15 residues. Germline V gene data show CDR1 as SGHKS and CDR2 as YYEKEE (reference sequence). CDR3 sequence: CASSLAPGGKNIQYF. For the CDR3, the DNA is TGTGCCAGCAGCTTGGCCCCGGGCGGCAAAAACATTCAGTACTTC.

The chain combines TRBV5-6 with TRBJ2-3; D is unclear. CDR1 is SGHDT, CDR2 YYEEEE, per germline. The V gene lost 3 bases and the J gene lost 3 bases, with 11 bases spanning the gap. The CDR3 is made up of 14 amino acids. As DNA, the CDR3 is TGTGCCAGCAGCTCCTCCCCCGGGACAGATACGCAGTATTTT. Protein: CASSSSPGTDTQYF.

The chain is built from TRBV20-1 and TRBJ1-3; the D is unclear. V dropped 1 base and J dropped 0 bases, with 19 bases sitting between them. The CDR3 sequence is 18 residues long. The germline V gene encodes CDR1 DFQATT and CDR2 SNEGSKA (reference sequence). As DNA, the CDR3 is TGCAGTGCTAGAGGGGATGTTTGGGCTTCGAGCTCTGGAAACACCATATATTTT. As protein: CSARGDVWASSSGNTIYF.

This clonotype was detected only once. The chain carries TRBV7-2 and TRBJ2-7; the match to TRBD2 covers 10 bases. CDR3 length: 15 residues. Germline values: CDR1 SGHTA, CDR2 FQGNSA. J lost 3 bases, V lost 5 bases, and 7 bases had no gene match. The CDR3 bases are TGTGCCAGCAGCATAGGACTAGCGGCCCTCTACGAGCAGTACTTC. Amino acids: CASSIGLAALYEQYF.

The rearrangement links TRBV3-1 to TRBJ2-1; 8 bases are a match to TRBD2. V shed 2 bases, J shed 0 bases, and the junction held 9 bases outside the gene matches. The CDR3 spans 18 residues. In germline, CDR1 is LGHDT, CDR2 YNNKEL (reference sequence). In nucleotides, the CDR3 is TGTGCCAGCAGCCAAAGTCCGCTAGCGGGTAACTCCTACAATGAGCAGTTCTTC. Amino acid sequence: CASSQSPLAGNSYNEQFF.

This clonotype showed up just a few times. The chain employs TRBV20-1 and TRBJ2-4; D is uncertain. With the DNA end fitting TRBJ2-7 better, the J assignment may be wrong. This CDR3 region has 13 residues. Germline CDR1 is DFQATT and CDR2 is SNEGSKA (reference sequence). As DNA, the CDR3 is TGCAGTGCTAGTCGCCCCCAGGCGTACGAGCAGTACTTC. This sequence encodes CSASRPQAYEQYF.

The J gene is TRBJ2-7, the V gene TRBV30; D remains ambiguous. The tail of the sequence fits TRBJ2-5 better, so the J call may be wrong. Germline V gives CDR1 GTSNPN, CDR2 SVGIG (reference sequence). The CDR3 runs to 15 residues. CDR3 in amino acids: CAWSVIGLKRETQYF. For the CDR3, the DNA is TGTGCCTGGAGTGTAATCGGGCTGAAGCGAGAGACCCAGTACTTC.

This clonotype came up a few times. The V and J genes are TRBV5-1 and TRBJ2-6; TRBD1 might be the D (5 bases). Between the trimmed V and J ends, which lost 2 bases and 0 bases, there was a span of 12 bases. Germline loops: CDR1 SGHRS, CDR2 YFSETQ. This CDR3 is 17 amino acids long. The CDR3 DNA sequence: TGCGCCAGCAGCTTAGGACAATTAAACTCTGGGGCCAACGTCCTGACTTTC. Residues: CASSLGQLNSGANVLTF.

The chain is built from TRBV18 and TRBJ1-1, with no clear D. Germline values: CDR1 KGHSH, CDR2 LQKENI. The CDR3 contains 15 residues. V was shortened by 3 bases and J by 7 bases, with 18 bases between the two germline ends. CDR3 loop: CASSPSILLGDEAFF. CDR3 in DNA: TGTGCCAGCTCACCGAGTATACTATTGGGAGATGAAGCTTTCTTT.